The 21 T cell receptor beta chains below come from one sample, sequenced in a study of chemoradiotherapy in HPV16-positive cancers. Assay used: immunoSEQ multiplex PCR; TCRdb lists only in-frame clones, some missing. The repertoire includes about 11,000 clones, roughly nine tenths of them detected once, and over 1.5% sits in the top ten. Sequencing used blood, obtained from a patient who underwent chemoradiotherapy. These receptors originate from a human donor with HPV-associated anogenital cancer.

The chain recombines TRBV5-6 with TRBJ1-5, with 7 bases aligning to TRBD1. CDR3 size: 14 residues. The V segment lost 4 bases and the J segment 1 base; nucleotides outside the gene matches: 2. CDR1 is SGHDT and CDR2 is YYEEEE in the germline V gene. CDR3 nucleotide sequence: TGTGCCAGCAGCCTAGGGGGCAGCAATCAGCCCCAGCATTTT. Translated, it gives CASSLGGSNQPQHF.

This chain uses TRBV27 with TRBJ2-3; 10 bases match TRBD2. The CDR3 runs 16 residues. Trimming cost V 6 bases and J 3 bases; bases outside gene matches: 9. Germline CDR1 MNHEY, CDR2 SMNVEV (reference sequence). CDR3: CASSDGSGGLTDTQYF. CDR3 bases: TGTGCCAGCAGCGACGGTAGCGGGGGGTTGACAGATACGCAGTATTTT.

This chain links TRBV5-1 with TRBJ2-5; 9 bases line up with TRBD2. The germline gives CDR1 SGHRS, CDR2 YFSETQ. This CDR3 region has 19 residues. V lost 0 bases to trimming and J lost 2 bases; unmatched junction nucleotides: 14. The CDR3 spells CASSLADGSSGAVQETQYF. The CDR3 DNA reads TGCGCCAGCAGCTTGGCCGATGGCTCTAGCGGGGCCGTACAAGAGACCCAGTACTTC.

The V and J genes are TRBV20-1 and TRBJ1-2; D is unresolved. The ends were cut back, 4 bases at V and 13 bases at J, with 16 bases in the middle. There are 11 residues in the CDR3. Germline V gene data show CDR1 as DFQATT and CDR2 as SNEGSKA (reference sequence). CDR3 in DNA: TGCAGTGCTATCGGACGGACCCGACCCACCTTC. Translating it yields CSAIGRTRPTF.

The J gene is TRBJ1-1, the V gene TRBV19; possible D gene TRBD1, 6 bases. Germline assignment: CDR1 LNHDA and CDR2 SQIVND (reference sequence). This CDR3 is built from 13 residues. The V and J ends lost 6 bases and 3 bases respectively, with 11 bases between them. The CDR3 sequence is CASRLYRDTEAFF. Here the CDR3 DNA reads TGTGCCAGTAGGTTATACAGGGACACTGAAGCTTTCTTT.

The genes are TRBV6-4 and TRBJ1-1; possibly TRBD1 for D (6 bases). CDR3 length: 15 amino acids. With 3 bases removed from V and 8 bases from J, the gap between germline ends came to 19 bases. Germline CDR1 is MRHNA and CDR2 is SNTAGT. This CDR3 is CASSEGSRGASEAFF. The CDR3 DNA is TGTGCCAGCAGTGAAGGGAGCAGGGGTGCCTCCGAAGCTTTCTTT.

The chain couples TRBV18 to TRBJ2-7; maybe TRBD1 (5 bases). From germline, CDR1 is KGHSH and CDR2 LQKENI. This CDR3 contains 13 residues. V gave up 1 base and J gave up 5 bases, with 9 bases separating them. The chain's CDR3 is CASSPRRGHEQYF. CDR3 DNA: TGTGCCAGCTCACCACGAAGGGGCCACGAGCAGTACTTC. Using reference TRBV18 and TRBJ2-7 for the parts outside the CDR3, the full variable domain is NAGVMQNPRHLVRRRGQEARLRCSPMKGHSHVYWYRQLPEEGLKFMVYLQKENIIDESGMPKERFSAEFPKEGPSILRIQQVVRGDSAAYFCASSPRRGHEQYFGPGTRLTVT.

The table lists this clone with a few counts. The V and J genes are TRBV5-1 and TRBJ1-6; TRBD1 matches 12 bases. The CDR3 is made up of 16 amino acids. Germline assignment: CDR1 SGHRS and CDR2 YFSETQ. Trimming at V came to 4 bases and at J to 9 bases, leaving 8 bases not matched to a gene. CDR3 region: CASSIGTGGLGSPLHF. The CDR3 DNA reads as TGCGCCAGCAGCATCGGGACAGGGGGCCTTGGTTCACCCCTCCACTTT.

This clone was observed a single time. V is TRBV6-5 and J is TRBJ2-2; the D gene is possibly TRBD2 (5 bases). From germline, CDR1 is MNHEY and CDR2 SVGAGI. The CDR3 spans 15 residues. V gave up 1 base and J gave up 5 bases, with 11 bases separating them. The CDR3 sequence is CASSYFRSGTGELFF. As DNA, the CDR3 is TGTGCCAGCAGTTACTTCCGCTCGGGGACCGGGGAGCTGTTTTTT.

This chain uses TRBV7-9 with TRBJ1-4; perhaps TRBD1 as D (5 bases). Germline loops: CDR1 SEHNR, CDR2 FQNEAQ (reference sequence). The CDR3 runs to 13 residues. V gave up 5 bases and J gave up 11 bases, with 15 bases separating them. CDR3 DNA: TGTGCCAGCAGCCCCGAGGCGGGGACCAAACTGTTTTTT. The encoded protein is CASSPEAGTKLFF.

The CDR3 region is CASSEGAVYGANVLTF. In DNA, the CDR3 is TGTGCCAGCAGCGAGGGGGCAGTCTACGGGGCCAACGTCCTGACTTTC. The V call is TRBV5-4, the J call TRBJ2-6, with 7 bases matching TRBD1. Trimming removed 4 bases from V and 4 bases from J; junction bases left unmatched: 8. The CDR3 has 16 amino acids. Germline V gene lookup returns CDR1 SGHNT and CDR2 YYREEE (reference sequence).

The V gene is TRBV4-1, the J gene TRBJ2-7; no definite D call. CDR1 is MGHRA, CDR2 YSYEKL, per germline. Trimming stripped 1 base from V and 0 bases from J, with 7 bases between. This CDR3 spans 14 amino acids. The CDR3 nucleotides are TGCGCCAGCAGCCAAGCAACAAACTCCTACGAGCAGTACTTC. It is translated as CASSQATNSYEQYF.

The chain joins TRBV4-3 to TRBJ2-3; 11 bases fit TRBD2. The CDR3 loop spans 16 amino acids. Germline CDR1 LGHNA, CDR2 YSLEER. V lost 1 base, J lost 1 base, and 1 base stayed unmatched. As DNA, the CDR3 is TGCGCCAGCAGCCAAGTACTAGCGGGGGGCACAGATACGCAGTATTTT. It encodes CASSQVLAGGTDTQYF.

CDR3 sequence: CASNKKTSGLYNEQFF. The CDR3 region has the DNA TGTGCCAGCAACAAAAAGACTAGCGGGTTATACAATGAGCAGTTCTTC. V and J are TRBV11-2 and TRBJ2-1, with 10 bases lining up with TRBD2. Germline-derived CDR1 and CDR2 are SGHAT and FQNNGV. Trimming took 7 bases from V and 4 from J; bases not matched to a gene: 10. The CDR3 is 16 amino acids.

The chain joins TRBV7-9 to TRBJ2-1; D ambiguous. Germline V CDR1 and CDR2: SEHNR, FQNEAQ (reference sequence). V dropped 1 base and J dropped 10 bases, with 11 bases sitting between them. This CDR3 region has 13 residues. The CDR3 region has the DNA TGTGCCAGCAGCTTAGTACAGCATCTCGAGCAGTTCTTC. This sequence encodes CASSLVQHLEQFF.

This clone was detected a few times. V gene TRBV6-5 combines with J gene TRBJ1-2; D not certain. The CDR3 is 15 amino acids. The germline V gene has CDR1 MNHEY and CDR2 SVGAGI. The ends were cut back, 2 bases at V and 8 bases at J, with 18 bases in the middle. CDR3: CASSYVRSRLGGYTF. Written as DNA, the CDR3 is TGTGCCAGCAGTTACGTACGTTCCCGGCTGGGAGGCTACACCTTC.

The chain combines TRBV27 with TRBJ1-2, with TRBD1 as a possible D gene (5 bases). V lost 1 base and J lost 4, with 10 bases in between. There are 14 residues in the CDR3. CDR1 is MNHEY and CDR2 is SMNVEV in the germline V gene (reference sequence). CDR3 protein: CASSLFAGTYGYTF. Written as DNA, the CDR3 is TGTGCCAGCAGTTTATTTGCAGGGACCTATGGCTACACCTTC.

Here the CDR3 DNA reads TGTGCCTGGCGAAAGAAAGGGAGCGGCTACGAGCAGTACTTC. Translating it yields CAWRKKGSGYEQYF. V is TRBV30 and J is TRBJ2-7; D might be TRBD2 (5 bases). Trimming stripped 5 bases from V and 3 bases from J, with 17 bases between. The CDR3 length is 14 residues. Germline loops: CDR1 GTSNPN, CDR2 SVGIG (reference sequence).

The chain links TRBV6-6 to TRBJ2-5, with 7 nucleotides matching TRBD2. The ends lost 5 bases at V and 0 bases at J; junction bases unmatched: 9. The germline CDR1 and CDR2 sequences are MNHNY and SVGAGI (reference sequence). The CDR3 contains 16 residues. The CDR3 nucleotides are TGTGCCAGCAGTCCTTTGGGAGGGGAGTACCAAGAGACCCAGTACTTC. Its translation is CASSPLGGEYQETQYF.

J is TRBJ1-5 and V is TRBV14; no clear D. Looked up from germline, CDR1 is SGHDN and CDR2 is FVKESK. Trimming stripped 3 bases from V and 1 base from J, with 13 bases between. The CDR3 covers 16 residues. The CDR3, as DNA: TGTGCCAGCAGCCACGTTCGGGAAAGGAGCAATCAGCCCCAGCATTTT. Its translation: CASSHVRERSNQPQHF.

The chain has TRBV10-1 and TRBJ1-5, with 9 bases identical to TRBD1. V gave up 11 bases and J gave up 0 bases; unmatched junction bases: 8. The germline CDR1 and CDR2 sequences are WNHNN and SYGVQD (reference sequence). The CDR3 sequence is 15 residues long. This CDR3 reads CAGQGPPYSNQPQHF. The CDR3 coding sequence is TGCGCCGGACAGGGGCCCCCCTATAGCAATCAGCCCCAGCATTTT.